The 17 T cell receptor beta chains reported below all come from one sample, sequenced in a study of Ad26.COV2.S vaccination and SARS-CoV-2 variants. Profiled with immunoSEQ multiplex PCR; TCRdb holds only in-frame clones, not every one. The sample shows fewer than 600,000 clones, roughly 87% of them seen only once. Treatment reported: some 19 received Ad26.COV2.S at low or high dose, single or two shots; several received placebo; per-sample allocation not given. Sample collection was performed on day 63 after the first vaccine or placebo injection. Sample: peripheral blood, taken in a trial of Ad26.COV2.S vaccine versus placebo. Receptor source: a person between 18 and 59 years old who received the Ad26.COV2.S COVID-19 vaccine or a placebo.

The gene calls are TRBV5-1 and TRBJ2-3, with 9 bases lining up with TRBD2. Germline CDR1 and CDR2: SGHRS and YFSETQ. J lost 1 base, V lost 4 bases, and 10 bases had no gene match. CDR3 length: 17 residues. CDR3: CASSEDSGGLGTDTQYF. CDR3 nucleotides: TGCGCCAGCAGCGAGGATAGCGGGGGTTTGGGCACAGATACGCAGTATTTT.

The V gene is TRBV5-4, the J gene TRBJ2-7; TRBD2 might be the D (5 bases). Trimming took 4 bases from V and 0 from J, leaving 14 bases between them. The CDR3 totals 15 residues. Looked up from germline, CDR1 is SGHNT and CDR2 is YYREEE (reference sequence). The CDR3 sequence: CASSMGTGSSYEQYF. In nucleotides, the CDR3 is TGTGCCAGCAGCATGGGCACGGGGAGCTCCTACGAGCAGTACTTC.

The rearrangement links TRBV13 to TRBJ1-3; the D gene is possibly TRBD1 (5 bases). V lost 0 bases to trimming and J lost 0 bases, with 18 bases between them. The CDR3 has 19 residues. Germline CDR1 and CDR2: PRHDT and FYEKMQ (reference sequence). The CDR3 bases are TGTGCCAGCAGCTTAGGCCCATATTTGGGGGGATACTCTGGAAACACCATATATTTT. Translation gives CASSLGPYLGGYSGNTIYF.

This sequence joins TRBV5-5 and TRBJ2-2, with 9 bases matching TRBD1. Per the germline V gene, CDR1 is SGHKS and CDR2 is YYEKEE (reference sequence). The V and J ends lost 4 bases and 5 bases, in that order; junction bases with no gene match: 9. This CDR3 is 16 amino acids long. CDR3 bases: TGTGCCAGCAGCCGCGGGACAGGGTGGGGGACCGGGGAGCTGTTTTTT. Protein sequence: CASSRGTGWGTGELFF.

CDR3 amino acids: CASSLGQSNEQFF. Written as DNA, the CDR3 is TGTGCCAGCAGCTTGGGGCAGAGCAATGAGCAGTTCTTC. The V gene is TRBV5-6, the J gene TRBJ2-1; D ambiguous. Looked up from germline, CDR1 is SGHDT and CDR2 is YYEEEE. Between the trimmed V and J ends, which lost 0 bases and 6 bases, there was a span of 7 bases. This CDR3 is 13 amino acids long.

The chain links TRBV7-9 to TRBJ2-5; D remains unclear. V lost 4 bases and J 2 bases, leaving 11 bases between the germline ends. The CDR3 has 14 residues. CDR1 is SEHNR, CDR2 FQNEAQ, per germline (reference sequence). Here the CDR3 DNA reads TGTGCCAGCAGCTCTTATTATAGGCAAGAGACCCAGTACTTC. Its protein product is CASSSYYRQETQYF. The full variable domain, with the rest looked up from reference TRBV7-9 and TRBJ2-5, is DTGVSQNPRHKITKRGQNVTFRCDPISEHNRLYWYRQTLGQGPEFLTYFQNEAQLEKSRLLSDRFSAERPKGSFSTLEIQRTEQGDSAMYLCASSSYYRQETQYFGPGTRLLVL.

The chain is built from TRBV6-2 or TRBV6-3 and TRBJ1-1; 7 bases match TRBD1. J was trimmed by 2 bases and V by 6 bases; bases with no gene match: 3. The CDR3 has 13 residues. CDR1 and CDR2 from the germline V gene are MNHEY and SVGEGT. CDR3 coding DNA: TGTGCCAGCAGCACAGGGGACAACACTGAAGCTTTCTTT. It is translated as CASSTGDNTEAFF.

This clone came up a few times. This chain's CDR3 is CASSRTGDGEKLFF. The CDR3 nucleotides read TGTGCCAGCAGCAGGACAGGGGATGGAGAAAAACTGTTTTTT. The chain joins TRBV7-9 to TRBJ1-4; TRBD1 matches at 9 bases. Germline-derived CDR1 and CDR2 are SEHNR and FQNEAQ (reference sequence). Trimming at V came to 5 bases and at J to 8 bases, leaving 6 bases not matched to a gene. The CDR3 sequence is 14 residues long.

In regard to this clone: This CDR3 is also generated by other DNA sequences in the sample. The chain uses TRBV7-9 and TRBJ1-1; D is uncertain. V lost 6 bases and J 1 base, leaving 9 bases between the germline ends. CDR1 is SEHNR, CDR2 FQNEAQ, per germline (reference sequence). The CDR3 loop spans 13 amino acids. The CDR3 reads CASSFGGNTEAFF. CDR3 nucleotides: TGTGCCAGCAGTTTTGGAGGGAACACTGAAGCTTTCTTT.

The CDR3 is CASSLLSRDRGRNGYTF. As DNA, the CDR3 is TGTGCCAGCAGTCTTTTAAGCAGGGACAGGGGGCGAAATGGCTACACCTTC. This chain joins TRBV28 and TRBJ1-2; 12 bases fit TRBD1. The CDR3 totals 17 residues. The germline V gene encodes CDR1 MDHEN and CDR2 SYDVKM. Trimming cost V 5 bases and J 6 bases; bases outside gene matches: 13.

The chain uses TRBV15 and TRBJ1-6; TRBD1 might be the D (6 bases). This CDR3 comprises 13 residues. Germline lookup yields CDR1 LNHNV and CDR2 YYDKDF (reference sequence). V lost 6 bases and J lost 7, with 10 bases in between. The CDR3 DNA reads as TGTGCCACCAGACAGGGTTTCAATTCACCCCTCCACTTT. This translates into CATRQGFNSPLHF.

The chain recombines TRBV7-3 with TRBJ2-1, with D possibly matching TRBD1 (7 bases). The germline CDR1 and CDR2 sequences are SGHTA and FQGTGA. V lost 3 bases and J lost 10, with 16 bases in between. The CDR3 runs 14 residues. CDR3 protein: CASSLQGGPMEQFF. CDR3 DNA: TGTGCCAGCAGCTTGCAGGGGGGCCCTATGGAGCAGTTCTTC.

The V and J genes are TRBV11-2 and TRBJ2-5; D is ambiguous. V was shortened by 5 bases and J by 5 bases, with 9 bases between the two germline ends. This CDR3 comprises 12 residues. Germline values: CDR1 SGHAT, CDR2 FQNNGV. DNA of the CDR3: TGTGCCAGCAGCCGACCCCTGGAGACCCAGTACTTC. It yields the protein CASSRPLETQYF. The whole variable domain, remainder taken from reference TRBV11-2 and TRBJ2-5, is EAGVAQSPRYKIIEKRQSVAFWCNPISGHATLYWYQQILGQGPKLLIQFQNNGVVDDSQLPKDRFSAERLKGVDSTLKIQPAKLEDSAVYLCASSRPLETQYFGPGTRLLVL.

This chain joins TRBV5-8 and TRBJ1-1; D unresolved. Germline V CDR1 and CDR2: SGHTS, YDEGEE. Trimming took off 5 bases at V and 5 bases at J, with 13 bases between the two ends. This CDR3 comprises 13 residues. CDR3 coding DNA: TGTGCCAGCAGGTGGGTACAGCGGACTGAAGCTTTCTTT. As protein: CASRWVQRTEAFF.

The chain employs TRBV29-1 and TRBJ1-1; D is perhaps TRBD1 (6 bases). CDR3 size: 13 residues. The germline gives CDR1 SQVTM, CDR2 ANQGSEA. Trimming pared 3 bases from V and 8 bases from J, leaving 16 bases between. The CDR3 region is CSVDLTGTREAFF. CDR3 nucleotides: TGCAGCGTTGATCTAACCGGGACACGGGAAGCTTTCTTT.

The chain couples TRBV12-5 to TRBJ2-3, with D maybe TRBD2 (6 bases). The CDR3 length is 14 residues. Per germline, CDR1 LGHNT and CDR2 FRNRAP. The V end was cut by 2 bases, the J end by 4 bases, with 10 bases between. The CDR3 bases are TGTGCTAGTGGTTTGAACGGGAGATCAGATACGCAGTATTTT. Translated: CASGLNGRSDTQYF.

CDR3 residues: CASSPEGAGNQPQHF. CDR3 in DNA: TGCGCCAGCAGCCCCGAAGGAGCGGGCAATCAGCCCCAGCATTTT. The J gene is TRBJ1-5, the V gene TRBV5-1, with unresolved D. This CDR3 has 15 residues. The germline gives CDR1 SGHRS, CDR2 YFSETQ. V was trimmed by 4 bases and J by 2 bases, leaving 13 bases between them.